These 8 T cell receptor beta chains came from one sample sequenced in a study of OX40 agonist ivuxolimab in advanced cancers. Sequencing used immunoSEQ multiplex PCR; TCRdb keeps in-frame clones, though not all of them. Of about 35,000 clones listed, roughly 84% were seen once; the top ten hold 1.5% to 2%. The input for sequencing was CD4+ or CD8+ T cells sorted from blood, taken in a trial of the OX40 agonist ivuxolimab. The receptors stem from an adult with an advanced solid tumor such as melanoma, head and neck, liver or kidney cancer.

V is TRBV10-2 and J is TRBJ1-6; D is undetermined. V lost 4 bases to trimming and J lost 0 bases, with 7 bases between them. Germline-derived CDR1 and CDR2 are WSHSY and SAAADI. The CDR3 covers 15 residues. The CDR3 bases are TGCGCCAGCAGTGTGGGTAGCTCCTATAATTCACCCCTCCACTTT. Translating gives CASSVGSSYNSPLHF.

The chain employs TRBV20-1 and TRBJ2-3; D remains unclear. This CDR3 has 11 amino acids. V shed 6 bases and J shed 1 base, with 5 bases lying between them. Germline V gene data show CDR1 as DFQATT and CDR2 as SNEGSKA (reference sequence). CDR3 sequence (DNA): TGCAGTGCCCTAGGCACAGATACGCAGTATTTT. Translation gives CSALGTDTQYF.

The rearrangement links TRBV6-6 to TRBJ2-4; 10 nucleotides agree with TRBD1. The germline CDR1 and CDR2 sequences are MNHNY and SVGAGI (reference sequence). The CDR3 consists of 16 residues. V lost 5 bases to trimming and J lost 0 bases; unmatched junction nucleotides: 4. In DNA form, the CDR3 reads TGTGCCAGCAGTACGGGACAGGGGCCAGCCAAAAACATTCAGTACTTC. Amino acid sequence: CASSTGQGPAKNIQYF.

The V and J genes are TRBV6-1 and TRBJ1-2; D unclear. Germline CDR1 is MNHNS and CDR2 is SASEGT. Trimming removed 3 bases at V and 8 bases at J, with 16 bases between. CDR3 size: 14 residues. Here the CDR3 DNA reads TGTGCCAGCAGTGAGCCTGCGGCCCGGAAAGGCTACACCTTC. The encoded protein is CASSEPAARKGYTF.

CDR3 DNA: TGCGCCAGCAGCCGTTCGGACAGGGAAAGTTTGACCCAGTACTTC. Amino acids: CASSRSDRESLTQYF. The chain couples TRBV4-1 to TRBJ2-5; 8 bases align to TRBD1. The trim removed 4 bases at V and 7 bases at J, leaving 11 bases unmatched. CDR1 and CDR2 from the germline V gene are MGHRA and YSYEKL. This CDR3 region has 15 residues.

This chain joins TRBV5-4 and TRBJ1-1, with 9 positions matching TRBD1. The CDR3 is 15 amino acids. With V trimmed by 0 bases and J by 4 bases, 4 bases remained unmatched. Germline values: CDR1 SGHNT, CDR2 YYREEE (reference sequence). This CDR3 reads CASSLVDRGGTEAFF. As DNA, the CDR3 is TGTGCCAGCAGCTTGGTGGACAGGGGCGGCACTGAAGCTTTCTTT.

The sample holds one count of this clone. The chain is built from TRBV4-1 and TRBJ1-1; the D is unclear. Trimming stripped 3 bases from V and 0 bases from J, with 11 bases between. The CDR3 runs to 15 residues. Germline CDR1 is MGHRA and CDR2 is YSYEKL. CDR3 sequence (DNA): TGCGCCAGCAGCCAGGAAACGGCCGTGAACACTGAAGCTTTCTTT. It codes for CASSQETAVNTEAFF.

The chain combines TRBV6-5 with TRBJ2-3, with 7 positions matching TRBD2. The CDR3 contains 13 residues. Germline CDR1 MNHEY, CDR2 SVGAGI. The trim removed 8 bases at V and 6 bases at J, leaving 8 bases unmatched. The CDR3 is CASLGRDSDTQYF. DNA for the CDR3: TGTGCCAGCCTAGGGAGGGATTCGGATACGCAGTATTTT.